This T cell receptor beta chain was recorded in a study of PD-L1 blockade in urothelial cancer. The wider study: Investigators checked blood 3 weeks (second dose) and 6 weeks after treatment start.

From germline, CDR1 is MDHEN and CDR2 SYDVKM. There are 16 residues in the CDR3. V was pared by 3 bases and J by 5 bases, with 19 bases between. Time point in this sample: peripheral blood 6 weeks after treatment start. TCRdb keeps only in-frame clones here, not all; method: immunoSEQ multiplex PCR. The sample holds 25,000 to 30,000 clones, about four fifths seen once. The TCR originated in a man aged 70-80 years with urothelial cancer. The sample consisted of PBMCs, taken around atezolizumab (anti-PD-L1) treatment. The chain has TRBV28 and TRBJ2-5; D gene uncertain. The DNA for the CDR3 is TGTGCCAGCAGTTTGAGCATGTCCGCCACCAGGGAGACCCAGTACTTC. Its protein product is CASSLSMSATRETQYF.